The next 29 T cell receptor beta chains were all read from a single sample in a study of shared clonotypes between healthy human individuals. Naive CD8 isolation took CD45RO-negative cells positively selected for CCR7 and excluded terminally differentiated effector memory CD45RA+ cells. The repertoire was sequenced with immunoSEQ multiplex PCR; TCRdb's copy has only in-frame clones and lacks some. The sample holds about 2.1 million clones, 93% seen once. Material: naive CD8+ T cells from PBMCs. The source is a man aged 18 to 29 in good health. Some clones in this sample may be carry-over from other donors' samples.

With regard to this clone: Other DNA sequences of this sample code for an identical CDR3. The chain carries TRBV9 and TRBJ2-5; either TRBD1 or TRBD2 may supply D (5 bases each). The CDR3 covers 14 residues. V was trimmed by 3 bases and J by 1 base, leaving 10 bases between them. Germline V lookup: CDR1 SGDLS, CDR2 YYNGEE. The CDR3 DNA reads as TGTGCCAGCAGCGGGGGGACGATCCAAGAGACCCAGTACTTC. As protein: CASSGGTIQETQYF.

The CDR3 DNA reads as TGTGCCACCAGCAGAGTTCGGGGTGGGGAGACCCAGTACTTC. Translated, it gives CATSRVRGGETQYF. The V call is TRBV15, the J call TRBJ2-5, with D perhaps TRBD2 (5 bases). CDR1 and CDR2 (germline): LNHNV, YYDKDF (reference sequence). The CDR3 length is 14 residues. V was trimmed by 1 base and J by 5 bases, leaving 11 bases between them.

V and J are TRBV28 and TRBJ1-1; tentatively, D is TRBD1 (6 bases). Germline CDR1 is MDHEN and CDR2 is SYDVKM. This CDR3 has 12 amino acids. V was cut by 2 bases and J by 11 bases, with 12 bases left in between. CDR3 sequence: CASSLAGDEAFF. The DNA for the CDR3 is TGTGCCAGCAGTTTAGCAGGGGACGAGGCTTTCTTT. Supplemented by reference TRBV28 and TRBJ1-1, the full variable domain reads DVKVTQSSRYLVKRTGEKVFLECVQDMDHENMFWYRQDPGLGLRLIYFSYDVKMKEKGDIPEGYSVSREKKERFSLILESASTNQTSMYLCASSLAGDEAFFGQGTRLTVV.

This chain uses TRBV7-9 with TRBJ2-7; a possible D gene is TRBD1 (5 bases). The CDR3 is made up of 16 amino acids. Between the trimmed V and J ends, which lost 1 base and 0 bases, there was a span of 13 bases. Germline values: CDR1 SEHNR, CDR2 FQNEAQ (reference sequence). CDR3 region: CASSLGVGRSSYEQYF. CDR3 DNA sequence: TGTGCCAGCAGCTTAGGGGTGGGGCGGAGCTCCTACGAGCAGTACTTC.

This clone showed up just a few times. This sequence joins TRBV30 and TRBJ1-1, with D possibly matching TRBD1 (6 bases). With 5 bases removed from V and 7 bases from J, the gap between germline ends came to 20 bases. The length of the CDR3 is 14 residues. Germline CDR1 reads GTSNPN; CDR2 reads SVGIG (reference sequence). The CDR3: CAWSWGPDISEAFF. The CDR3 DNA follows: TGTGCCTGGTCGTGGGGGCCCGACATTAGTGAAGCTTTCTTT. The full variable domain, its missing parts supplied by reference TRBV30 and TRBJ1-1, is SQTIHQWPATLVQPVGSPLSLECTVEGTSNPNLYWYRQAAGRGLQLLFYSVGIGQISSEVPQNLSASRPQDRQFILSSKKLLLSDSGFYLCAWSWGPDISEAFFGQGTRLTVV.

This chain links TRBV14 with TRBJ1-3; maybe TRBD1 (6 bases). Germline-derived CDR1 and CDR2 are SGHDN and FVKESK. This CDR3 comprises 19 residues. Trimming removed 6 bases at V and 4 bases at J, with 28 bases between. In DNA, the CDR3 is TGTGCCAGCAGTCGGCGGCCGTTTGCAGGGCAGGGGAAGGGAAACACCATATATTTT. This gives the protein CASSRRPFAGQGKGNTIYF.

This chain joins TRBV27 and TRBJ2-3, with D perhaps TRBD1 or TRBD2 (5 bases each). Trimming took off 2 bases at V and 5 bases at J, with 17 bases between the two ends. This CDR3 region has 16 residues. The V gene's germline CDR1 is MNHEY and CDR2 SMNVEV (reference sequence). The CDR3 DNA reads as TGTGCCAGCAGTTTAGGTGGGACCCCCCGGGGAGATACGCAGTATTTT. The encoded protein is CASSLGGTPRGDTQYF.

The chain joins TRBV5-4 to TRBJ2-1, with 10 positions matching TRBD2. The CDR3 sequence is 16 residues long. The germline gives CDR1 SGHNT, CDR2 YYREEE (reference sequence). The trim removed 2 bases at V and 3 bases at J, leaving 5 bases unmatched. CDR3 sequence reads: CASSFQGLAVYNEQFF. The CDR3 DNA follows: TGTGCCAGCAGCTTTCAAGGACTAGCGGTCTACAATGAGCAGTTCTTC. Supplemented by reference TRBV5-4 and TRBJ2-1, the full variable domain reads ETGVTQSPTHLIKTRGQQVTLRCSSQSGHNTVSWYQQALGQGPQFIFQYYREEENGRGNFPPRFSGLQFPNYSSELNVNALELDDSALYLCASSFQGLAVYNEQFFGPGTRLTVL.

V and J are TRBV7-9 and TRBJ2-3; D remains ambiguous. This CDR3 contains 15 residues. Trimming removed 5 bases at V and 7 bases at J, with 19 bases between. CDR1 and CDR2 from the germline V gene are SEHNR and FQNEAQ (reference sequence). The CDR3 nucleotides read TGTGCCAGCAGCCTACCGGACCCCAGAATTTATACGCAGTATTTT. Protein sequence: CASSLPDPRIYTQYF.

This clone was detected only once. The CDR3 loop reads CASSLTRGLNQPQHF. The CDR3 DNA is TGTGCCAGCAGTTTGACCAGGGGGCTAAATCAGCCCCAGCATTTT. The rearrangement uses TRBV27 and TRBJ1-5; 8 bases map to TRBD1. The CDR3 length is 15 residues. Germline V gene lookup returns CDR1 MNHEY and CDR2 SMNVEV (reference sequence). V was clipped by 3 bases and J by 4 bases; unmatched bases: 5.

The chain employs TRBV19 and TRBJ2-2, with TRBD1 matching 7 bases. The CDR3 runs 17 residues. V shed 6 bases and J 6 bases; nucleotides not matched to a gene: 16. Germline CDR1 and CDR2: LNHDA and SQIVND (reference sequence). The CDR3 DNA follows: TGTGCCAGTAGAGTGGGATCGTGGCAGGGGGTTTCCGGGGAGCTGTTTTTT. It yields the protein CASRVGSWQGVSGELFF. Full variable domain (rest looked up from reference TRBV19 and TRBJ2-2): DGGITQSPKYLFRKEGQNVTLSCEQNLNHDAMYWYRQDPGQGLRLIYYSQIVNDFQKGDIAEGYSVSREKKESFPLTVTSAQKNPTAFYLCASRVGSWQGVSGELFFGEGSRLTVL.

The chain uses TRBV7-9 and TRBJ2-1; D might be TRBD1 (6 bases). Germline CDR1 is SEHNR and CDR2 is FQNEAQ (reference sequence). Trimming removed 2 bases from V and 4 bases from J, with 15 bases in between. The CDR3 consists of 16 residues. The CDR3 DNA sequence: TGTGCCAGCAGCTTAACAGGGATAGCAGGGTACAATGAGCAGTTCTTC. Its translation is CASSLTGIAGYNEQFF.

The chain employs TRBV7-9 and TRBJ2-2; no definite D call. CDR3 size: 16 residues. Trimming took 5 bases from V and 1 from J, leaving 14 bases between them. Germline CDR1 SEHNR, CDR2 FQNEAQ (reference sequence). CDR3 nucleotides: TGTGCCAGCAGCGGATTTAAGTTGGGGAACACCGGGGAGCTGTTTTTT. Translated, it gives CASSGFKLGNTGELFF.

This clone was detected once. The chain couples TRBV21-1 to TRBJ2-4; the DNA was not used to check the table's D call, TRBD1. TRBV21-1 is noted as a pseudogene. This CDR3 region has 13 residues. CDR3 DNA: TGTCAGAGGGGACAGTGGGCCAAAAACATTCAGTACTTC. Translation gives CQRGQWAKNIQYF.

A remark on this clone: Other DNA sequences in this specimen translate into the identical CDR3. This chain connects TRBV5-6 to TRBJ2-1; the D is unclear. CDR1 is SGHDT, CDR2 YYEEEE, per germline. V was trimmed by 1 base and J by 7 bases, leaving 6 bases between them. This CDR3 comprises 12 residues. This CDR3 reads CASSLSENEQFF. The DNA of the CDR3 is TGTGCCAGCAGCTTGTCAGAGAATGAGCAGTTCTTC.

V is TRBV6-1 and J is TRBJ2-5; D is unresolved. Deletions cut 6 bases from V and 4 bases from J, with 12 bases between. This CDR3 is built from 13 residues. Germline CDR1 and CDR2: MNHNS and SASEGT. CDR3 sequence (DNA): TGTGCCAGCAGGGTCCTGGGTACAGAGACCCAGTACTTC. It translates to CASRVLGTETQYF.

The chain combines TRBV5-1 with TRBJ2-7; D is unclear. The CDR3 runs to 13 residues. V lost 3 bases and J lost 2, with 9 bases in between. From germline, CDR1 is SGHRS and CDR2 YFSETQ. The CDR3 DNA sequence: TGCGCCAGCAGCTCCTCGGGCACCTACGAGCAGTACTTC. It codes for CASSSSGTYEQYF.

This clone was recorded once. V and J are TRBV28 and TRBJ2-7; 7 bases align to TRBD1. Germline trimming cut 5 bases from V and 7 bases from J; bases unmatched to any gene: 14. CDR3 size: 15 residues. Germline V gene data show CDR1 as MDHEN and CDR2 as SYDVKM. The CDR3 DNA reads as TGTGCCAGCAGTCCCCAACCGCCGACAGGGCTGGAGCAGTACTTC. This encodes CASSPQPPTGLEQYF.

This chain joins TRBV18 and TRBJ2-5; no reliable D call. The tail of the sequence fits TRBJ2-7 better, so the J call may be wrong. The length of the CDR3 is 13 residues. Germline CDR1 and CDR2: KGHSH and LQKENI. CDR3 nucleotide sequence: TGTGCCAGCTCACCAGCCAGCTCCTACGAGCAGTACTTC. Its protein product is CASSPASSYEQYF.

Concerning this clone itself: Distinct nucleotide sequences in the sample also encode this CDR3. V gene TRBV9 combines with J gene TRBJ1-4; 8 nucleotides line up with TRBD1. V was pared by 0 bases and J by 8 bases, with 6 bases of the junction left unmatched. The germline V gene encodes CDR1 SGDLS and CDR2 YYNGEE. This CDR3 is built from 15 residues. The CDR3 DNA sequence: TGTGCCAGCAGCGTAGGACAGGGGATAGGAGAAAAACTGTTTTTT. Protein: CASSVGQGIGEKLFF.

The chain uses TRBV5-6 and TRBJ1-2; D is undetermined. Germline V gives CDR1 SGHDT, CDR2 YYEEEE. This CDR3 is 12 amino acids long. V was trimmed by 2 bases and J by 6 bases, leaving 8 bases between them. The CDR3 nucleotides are TGTGCCAGCAGCTTACTTGGGGATGGCTACACCTTC. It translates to CASSLLGDGYTF. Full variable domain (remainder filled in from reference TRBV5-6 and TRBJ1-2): DAGVTQSPTHLIKTRGQQVTLRCSPKSGHDTVSWYQQALGQGPQFIFQYYEEEERQRGNFPDRFSGHQFPNYSSELNVNALLLGDSALYLCASSLLGDGYTFGSGTRLTVV.

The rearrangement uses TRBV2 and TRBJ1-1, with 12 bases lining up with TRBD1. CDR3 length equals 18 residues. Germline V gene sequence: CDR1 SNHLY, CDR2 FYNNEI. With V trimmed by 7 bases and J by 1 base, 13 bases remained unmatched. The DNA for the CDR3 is TGTGCCAGCATTAGTCGGGACAGGGGGCGAGGTGGGAACACTGAAGCTTTCTTT. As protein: CASISRDRGRGGNTEAFF.

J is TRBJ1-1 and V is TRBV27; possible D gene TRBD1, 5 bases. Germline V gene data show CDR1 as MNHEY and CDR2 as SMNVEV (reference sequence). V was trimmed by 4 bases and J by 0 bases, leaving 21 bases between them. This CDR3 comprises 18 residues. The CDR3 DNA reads TGTGCCAGCAGTTCCCAGGAGAGGGGAAAATCAATGAACACTGAAGCTTTCTTT. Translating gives CASSSQERGKSMNTEAFF.

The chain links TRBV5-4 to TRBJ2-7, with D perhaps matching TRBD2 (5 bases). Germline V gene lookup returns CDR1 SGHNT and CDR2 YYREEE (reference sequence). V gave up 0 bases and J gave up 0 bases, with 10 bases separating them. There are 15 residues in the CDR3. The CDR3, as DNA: TGTGCCAGCAGCTTGGTCCCGGGAAGCTCCTACGAGCAGTACTTC. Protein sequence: CASSLVPGSSYEQYF.

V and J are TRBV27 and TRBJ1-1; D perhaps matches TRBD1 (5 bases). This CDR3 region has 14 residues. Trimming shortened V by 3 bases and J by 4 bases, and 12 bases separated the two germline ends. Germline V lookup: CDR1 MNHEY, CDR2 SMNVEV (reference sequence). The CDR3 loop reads CASSLTRGATEAFF. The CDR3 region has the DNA TGTGCCAGCAGTTTGACGCGGGGCGCCACTGAAGCTTTCTTT.

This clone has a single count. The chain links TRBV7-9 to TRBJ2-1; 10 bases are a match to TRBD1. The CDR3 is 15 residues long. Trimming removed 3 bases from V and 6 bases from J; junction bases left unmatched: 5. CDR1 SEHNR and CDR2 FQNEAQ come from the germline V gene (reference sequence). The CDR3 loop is CASSLTGGIGNEQFF. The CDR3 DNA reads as TGTGCCAGCAGCTTGACAGGGGGCATCGGCAATGAGCAGTTCTTC.

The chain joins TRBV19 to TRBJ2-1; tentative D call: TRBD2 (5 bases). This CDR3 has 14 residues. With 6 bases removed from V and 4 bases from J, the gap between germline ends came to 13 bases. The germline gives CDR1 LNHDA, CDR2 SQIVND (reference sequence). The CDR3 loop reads CASRWASRYNEQFF. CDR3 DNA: TGTGCCAGTAGATGGGCTAGCCGGTACAATGAGCAGTTCTTC.

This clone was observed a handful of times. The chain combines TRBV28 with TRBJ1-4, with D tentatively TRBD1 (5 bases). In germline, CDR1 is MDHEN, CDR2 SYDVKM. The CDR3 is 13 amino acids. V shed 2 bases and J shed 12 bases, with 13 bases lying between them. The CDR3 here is CASSLGDGTELFF. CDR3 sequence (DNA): TGTGCCAGCAGTTTAGGGGACGGCACGGAACTGTTTTTT.

For the CDR3, the DNA is TGTGCCAGCAGAGAACCGGGACTAGCGCTCCTGGGCGAGCAGTACTTC. As protein: CASREPGLALLGEQYF. The chain couples TRBV2 to TRBJ2-7; 10 nucleotides agree with TRBD2. CDR1 and CDR2 from the germline V gene are SNHLY and FYNNEI. Losses at the gene ends were 6 bases for V and 6 bases for J; bases not matched to a gene: 14. This CDR3 has 16 amino acids.